Sequencing of this T cell receptor (beta chain) was carried out in a study of beta chain features in type 1 diabetes. Across the study: Taken together, all samples contributed 107,917,701 examined sorted cells. Overall study results and limits: In all four CD4+ subsets, TCRB CDR3 length was significantly, moderately reduced in type 1 diabetes. Researchers could not determine here whether HLA type influences TCRB rearrangement. cDNA-based reads could over-represent cells with high TCR expression. More deletions and fewer insertions at VDJ junctions were seen in type 1 diabetes patients.

Expressed TCRB transcripts were sequenced because the entire RNA isolate underwent reverse transcription. The table came from immunoSEQ multiplex PCR; TCRdb's copy has only in-frame clones and leaves some out. The sample yields 250,000 to 300,000 clones, less than 30% seen once. This clone occurred a few times. Antigen specificity is unknown. This CDR3 has 13 residues. CDR1 and CDR2 from the germline V gene are MNHEY and SVGAGI. Trimming cost V 7 bases and J 2 bases, with 12 bases left between them. This clonotype originated in a woman in her 30s with type 1 diabetes. The V gene is TRBV6-5, the J gene TRBJ2-7; tentatively, D is TRBD1 (6 bases). Sequencing used naive CD4+ T cells from blood. CDR3 nucleotides: TGTGCCAGCACCCCAGGGGCCCCCTACGAGCAGTACTTC. This gives the protein CASTPGAPYEQYF.